This T cell receptor (beta chain) was recorded in a study of OX40 agonist ivuxolimab in advanced cancers. The overall study: About 40% of patients had received prior checkpoint inhibitor therapy.

The repertoire was sequenced with immunoSEQ multiplex PCR; TCRdb's copy has only in-frame clones and lacks some. The data hold about 69,000 clones, with about three quarters observed a single time. Germline CDR1 and CDR2: LNHDA and SQIVND (reference sequence). Trimming took 7 bases from V and 3 from J; bases not matched to a gene: 5. The CDR3 totals 13 residues. Drawing of blood for sampling happened at baseline, at cycle 4 day 1, and at cycle 7 day 1. The TCR sequence derives from an adult with an advanced solid tumor such as melanoma, head and neck, liver or kidney cancer. The V call is TRBV19, the J call TRBJ1-1, with 7 bases matching TRBD1. This material consisted of CD4+ or CD8+ T cells sorted from blood, taken in a trial of the OX40 agonist ivuxolimab. The CDR3 DNA is TGTGCCAGTATTCCCAGGGGGGACACTGAAGCTTTCTTT. This encodes CASIPRGDTEAFF.